The rows below give T cell receptor beta chains drawn from one sample of a study of cytomegalovirus exposure and HLA in healthy donors. The data were produced by immunoSEQ multiplex PCR, yet TCRdb's version contains in-frame clones alone and is incomplete. The sample lists under 250,000 clones; around 87% were seen once. Material: PBMCs. These receptors were taken from a woman aged 18-30 years in good health and CMV-seropositive. The CDR3 runs from the conserved cysteine through the conserved F or W. Fields, in order: J gene, D gene, clone size, V gene, CDR3 protein, CDR3 DNA. A D gene is named only where the DNA matches it firmly. Size tells how often a clone was seen (once, few, many) or the class of an expanded clone, and some rows leave it out.

TRBJ2-7 TRBD1 - TRBV4-1 CASSQETGQGDLPATYEQYF TGCGCCAGCAGCCAAGAGACTGGACAGGGGGACCTACCCGCTACCTACGAGCAGTACTTC
TRBJ1-2 - few TRBV7-8 CASSLALDYGYTF TGTGCCAGCAGCTTGGCCCTAGACTATGGCTACACCTTC
TRBJ1-1 - - TRBV4-1 CASSQGGGLYTEAFF TGCGCCAGCAGCCAAGGGGGGGGCTTGTACACTGAAGCTTTCTTT
TRBJ2-5 - few TRBV4-2 CASSQDRSGQETQYF TGTGCCAGCAGCCAAGATAGGAGCGGACAAGAGACCCAGTACTTC
TRBJ1-3 - - TRBV6-5 CASSYGGSGGNTIYF TGTGCCAGCAGTTATGGAGGTTCGGGGGGAAACACCATATATTTT
TRBJ1-4 TRBD1 - TRBV11-2 CASSLVQGALNEKLFF TGTGCCAGCAGCCTCGTTCAGGGGGCTCTTAATGAAAAACTGTTTTTT
TRBJ2-3 TRBD1 - TRBV2 CASRDRRTDTQYF TGTGCCAGCCGGGACAGACGCACAGATACGCAGTATTTT
TRBJ1-2 - - TRBV6-1 CASSGFSKIDYNYGYTF TGTGCCAGCAGTGGCTTCTCCAAAATCGACTACAACTATGGCTACACCTTC
TRBJ2-7 TRBD2 - TRBV7-9 CASSPTSGRRYEQYF TGTGCCAGCAGCCCCACTAGCGGGAGAAGGTACGAGCAGTACTTC
TRBJ2-7 - - TRBV27 CASSFGAGYEQYF TGTGCCAGCAGTTTTGGGGCAGGGTACGAGCAGTACTTC
TRBJ2-7 - - TRBV15 CATSRVPSTYEQYF TGTGCCACCAGCAGAGTCCCCTCTACCTACGAGCAGTACTTC
TRBJ2-7 TRBD2 many TRBV28 CASSPHGTSGNYEQYF TGTGCCAGCAGTCCGCATGGGACTAGCGGGAACTACGAGCAGTACTTC
TRBJ1-1 TRBD1 once TRBV30 CAWSVTGQAEAFF TGTGCCTGGAGTGTAACGGGACAGGCTGAAGCTTTCTTT
TRBJ2-3 TRBD2 - TRBV5-1 CASSLDGRATDTQYF TGCGCCAGCAGCTTGGATGGGAGGGCCACAGATACGCAGTATTTT
TRBJ2-5 - - TRBV7-6 CASSHTEYQETQYF TGTGCCAGCAGCCATACAGAGTACCAAGAGACCCAGTACTTC
TRBJ1-5 - - TRBV4-1 CASSQVAGRDQPQHF TGCGCCAGCAGCCAAGTCGCGGGTCGCGATCAGCCCCAGCATTTT
TRBJ1-3 TRBD1 - TRBV9 CASSSRTGNGNTIYF TGTGCCAGCAGCAGCCGGACAGGGAACGGAAACACCATATATTTT
TRBJ1-2 TRBD1 - TRBV11-2 CASSYTGGSGYTF TGTGCCAGCAGCTACACAGGGGGTAGTGGCTACACCTTC
TRBJ2-7 TRBD2 - TRBV28 CASSLRGGSYEQYF TGTGCCAGCAGTTTACGGGGGGGGTCCTACGAGCAGTACTTC
TRBJ2-7 - - TRBV7-9 CASSSTDSYYEQYF TGTGCCAGCAGCTCGACCGACAGTTACTACGAGCAGTACTTC
TRBJ1-1 - - TRBV30 CAWSVLWGLGMNTEAFF TGTGCCTGGAGTGTACTTTGGGGCCTGGGGATGAACACTGAAGCTTTCTTT
TRBJ2-5 TRBD2 - TRBV7-3 CASSSGGETQYF TGTGCCAGCAGCTCGGGGGGAGAGACCCAGTACTTC
TRBJ1-1 TRBD1 - TRBV5-1 CASSLGQGAFF TGCGCCAGCAGCCTAGGACAGGGAGCTTTCTTT
TRBJ1-3 - - TRBV9 CASSPDYGNTIYF TGTGCCAGCAGCCCCGACTATGGAAACACCATATATTTT
TRBJ2-7 - - TRBV19 CASSIADGIYEQYF TGTGCCAGTAGTATCGCGGACGGGATCTACGAGCAGTACTTC
TRBJ1-2 TRBD1 - TRBV28 CASSLFEQGADYGYTF TGTGCCAGCAGTTTATTCGAACAGGGGGCGGACTATGGCTACACCTTC
TRBJ2-3 - once TRBV28 CASSFGQGRDTQYF TGTGCCAGCAGTTTTGGGCAGGGTCGAGATACGCAGTATTTT